A selection of T cell receptor beta chains follows, all from one sample in a study of blood T cell repertoires in COVID-19. Data came from immunoSEQ multiplex PCR; TCRdb stores just in-frame clones and leaves some out. The data hold some 250,000 clones, with just under 85% observed a single time. The specimen was peripheral blood. These receptors all come from a woman of 80 years or more with acute or convalescent COVID-19. Both conserved end residues are part of each CDR3. Each record gives: J gene, clone size, V gene, D gene, CDR3 protein, CDR3 DNA. D genes are given only for firm matches. A row's size may be missing; if present it is once, few, many or a size class.

>TRBJ1-2|NA|TRBV6-5|TRBD1
CASRSETGGYYGYTF
TGTGCCAGCAGGAGCGAGACAGGGGGCTACTATGGCTACACCTTC
>TRBJ1-3|NA|TRBV11-3|NA
CASSLETGRSGNTIYF
TGTGCCAGCAGCTTAGAGACAGGACGCTCTGGAAACACCATATATTTT
>TRBJ1-2|NA|TRBV2|TRBD1
CASSRQGAASGYTF
TGTGCCAGCAGTCGACAGGGGGCTGCTTCTGGCTACACCTTC
>TRBJ2-1|NA|TRBV5-1|NA
CASHSSEPGPAGKSSYNEQFF
TGCGCCAGCCACAGCTCAGAACCCGGGCCAGCAGGGAAAAGCTCCTACAATGAGCAGTTCTTC
>TRBJ1-1|NA|TRBV5-1|NA
CASSLQGGNTEAFF
TGCGCCAGCAGCTTGCAGGGTGGGAACACTGAAGCTTTCTTT
>TRBJ2-1|NA|TRBV5-8|TRBD1
CASRRTGGSSYNEQFF
TGTGCCAGCAGGCGAACAGGGGGCAGCTCCTACAATGAGCAGTTCTTC
>TRBJ2-7|once|TRBV2|NA
CASSDQGPAYEQYF
TGTGCCAGCAGCGATCAGGGGCCGGCCTACGAGCAGTACTTC
>TRBJ2-5|NA|TRBV18|TRBD1
CASSPPTGATETQYF
TGTGCCAGCTCACCACCGACAGGGGCTACAGAGACCCAGTACTTC
>TRBJ2-5|NA|TRBV2|TRBD2
CASAAGQETQYF
TGTGCTTCGGCAGCGGGGCAAGAGACCCAGTACTTC
>TRBJ2-4|NA|TRBV20-1|TRBD1
CSASRRQGSTKNIQYF
TGCAGTGCTAGTCGGAGACAGGGCAGTACCAAAAACATTCAGTACTTC
>TRBJ2-1|few|TRBV19|NA
CASSMSQGGSYNEQFF
TGTGCCAGTAGTATGAGTCAGGGAGGTTCCTACAATGAGCAGTTCTTC
>TRBJ2-7|NA|TRBV9|NA
CASSVGGTGPYEQYF
TGTGCCAGCAGCGTAGGGGGAACAGGGCCCTACGAGCAGTACTTC
>TRBJ1-5|NA|TRBV12-3/TRBV12-4|NA
CASSQNQPQHF
TGTGCCAGCAGTCAAAATCAGCCCCAGCATTTT
>TRBJ2-5|NA|TRBV19|NA
CASSSTQGGQETQYF
TGTGCCAGTAGTTCAACTCAGGGGGGCCAAGAGACCCAGTACTTC
>TRBJ2-1|NA|TRBV12-3/TRBV12-4|NA
CASSQTETEQFF
TGTGCCAGCAGCCAGACAGAAACTGAGCAGTTCTTC
>TRBJ2-5|NA|TRBV4-2|NA
CASSQFEDQETQYF
TGTGCCAGCAGCCAGTTTGAGGACCAAGAGACCCAGTACTTC
>TRBJ2-3|NA|TRBV6-5|TRBD1
CASSSPRDRATDTQYF
TGTGCCAGCAGTTCCCCCCGGGACAGGGCAACAGATACGCAGTATTTT
>TRBJ1-1|NA|TRBV5-6|NA
CASSLRAEAFF
TGTGCCAGCAGCTTGCGAGCTGAAGCTTTCTTT
>TRBJ2-7|NA|TRBV6-5|TRBD1
CASSRDSYEQYF
TGTGCCAGCAGTCGGGACAGCTACGAGCAGTACTTC
>TRBJ1-1|NA|TRBV9|NA
CASSQGGTEAFF
TGTGCCAGCAGCCAGGGAGGCACTGAAGCTTTCTTT
>TRBJ2-1|NA|TRBV27|NA
CASSPSVRGVNEQFF
TGTGCCAGCAGTCCCTCCGTCAGGGGGGTCAATGAGCAGTTCTTC
>TRBJ2-1|NA|TRBV7-3|TRBD2
CASSLRGGSYNEQFF
TGTGCCAGCAGCTTAAGGGGGGGCTCCTACAATGAGCAGTTCTTC
>TRBJ2-2|once|TRBV30|TRBD1
CASQGALTGELFF
TGTGCCTCCCAGGGGGCGCTCACCGGGGAGCTGTTTTTT
>TRBJ1-2|once|TRBV27|TRBD1
CASSPWGQTSYGYTF
TGTGCCAGCAGTCCTTGGGGACAGACGAGCTATGGCTACACCTTC
>TRBJ1-5|NA|TRBV19|TRBD1
CASSRDRVDNQPQHF
TGTGCCAGTAGCCGAGACAGGGTCGACAATCAGCCCCAGCATTTT
>TRBJ1-5|NA|TRBV21-1|NA
CASSKEKNRVQPQHF
TGTGCCAGCAGCAAAGAAAAAAACAGGGTACAGCCCCAGCATTTT
>TRBJ1-1|NA|TRBV23-1|TRBD1
CASSQRGDRGGEGNF
TGCGCCAGCAGTCAAAGGGGTGACAGGGGGGGCGAGGGAAACTTT
>TRBJ2-7|NA|TRBV7-6|NA
CASSLGSAESVGEQYF
TGTGCCAGCAGCTTAGGTAGCGCGGAATCAGTGGGGGAGCAGTACTTC
>TRBJ2-3|once|TRBV30|TRBD2
CAWSVRLAGPDTQYF
TGTGCCTGGAGTGTACGGCTAGCGGGGCCAGATACGCAGTATTTT
>TRBJ2-1|NA|TRBV28|NA
CASSLSGNNNEQFF
TGTGCCAGCAGTTTGTCCGGTAATAACAATGAGCAGTTCTTC
>TRBJ1-2|NA|TRBV6-1|NA
CASSEGGSVGYTF
TGTGCCAGCAGTGAAGGAGGTAGTGTTGGCTACACCTTC
>TRBJ2-1|NA|TRBV27|NA
CASRSYNEQFF
TGTGCCAGCAGGTCGTACAATGAGCAGTTCTTC
>TRBJ2-2|NA|TRBV12-5|NA
CASGLLLPGNSVTGELFF
TGTGCTAGTGGTTTGCTCCTCCCAGGGAATTCGGTCACCGGGGAGCTGTTTTTT
>TRBJ2-7|once|TRBV6-5|TRBD2
CASSRTSGDYEQYF
TGTGCCAGCAGTCGGACTAGCGGGGACTACGAGCAGTACTTC
>TRBJ1-2|NA|TRBV6-5|NA
CASSQQENYGYTF
TGTGCCAGCAGTCAACAGGAAAACTATGGCTACACCTTC
>TRBJ1-1|NA|TRBV5-6|TRBD1
CASSPQGGWVTEAFF
TGTGCCAGCAGCCCACAAGGGGGCTGGGTCACTGAAGCTTTCTTT
>TRBJ1-5|few|TRBV28|TRBD1
CASRARDRGSSNQPQHF
TGTGCCAGCAGGGCCCGGGACAGGGGATCGAGCAATCAGCCCCAGCATTTT
>TRBJ1-3|NA|TRBV6-5|NA
CASSYRQTGNTIYF
TGTGCCAGCAGTTACAGACAGACTGGAAACACCATATATTTT
>TRBJ2-3|NA|TRBV5-8|NA
CASSPPLDTQYF
TGTGCCAGCAGCCCCCCCCTAGATACGCAGTATTTT
>TRBJ1-1|NA|TRBV15|TRBD1
CATSPWPGGNTEAFF
TGTGCCACCAGCCCCTGGCCAGGGGGGAACACTGAAGCTTTCTTT
>TRBJ2-1|NA|TRBV2|TRBD1
CASSAGTGSYNEQFF
TGTGCCAGCAGTGCCGGGACAGGGTCCTACAATGAGCAGTTCTTC
>TRBJ2-3|NA|TRBV15|TRBD1
CATSRKTGGDTQYF
TGTGCCACCAGCAGGAAGACAGGGGGGGATACGCAGTATTTT
>TRBJ1-6|NA|TRBV2|NA
CASSADSAGRYNSPLHF
TGTGCCAGCAGCGCAGACTCGGCAGGGCGATATAATTCACCCCTCCACTTT
>TRBJ1-6|NA|TRBV19|NA
CASSIQGYNSPLHF
TGTGCCAGTAGTATACAGGGGTATAATTCACCCCTCCACTTT
>TRBJ1-2|NA|TRBV4-1|NA
CASSQVGDSNYGYTF
TGCGCCAGCAGCCAAGTTGGCGACTCCAACTATGGCTACACCTTC